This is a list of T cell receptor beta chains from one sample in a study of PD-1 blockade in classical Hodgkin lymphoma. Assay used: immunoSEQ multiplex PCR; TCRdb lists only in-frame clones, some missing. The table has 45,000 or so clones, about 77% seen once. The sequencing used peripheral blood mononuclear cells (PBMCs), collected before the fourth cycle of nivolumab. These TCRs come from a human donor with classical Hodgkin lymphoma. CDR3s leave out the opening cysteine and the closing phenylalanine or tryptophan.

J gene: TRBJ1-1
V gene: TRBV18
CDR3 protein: ASSPPGGSVTEAF

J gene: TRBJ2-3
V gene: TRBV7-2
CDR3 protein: ASSLEASGGLFTQY

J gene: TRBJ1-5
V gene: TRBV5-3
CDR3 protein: ARTQERAPQH

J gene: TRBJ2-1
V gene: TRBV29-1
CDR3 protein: SVSPANEQF

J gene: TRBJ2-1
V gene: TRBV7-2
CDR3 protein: ASSQAVLPVGEQF

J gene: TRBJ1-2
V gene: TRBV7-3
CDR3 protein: ASSPVGGQFGYT

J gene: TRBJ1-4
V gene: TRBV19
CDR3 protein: ASAGQVLEKLF

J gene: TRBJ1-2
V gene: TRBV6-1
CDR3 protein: ASSELRDLVYGYT

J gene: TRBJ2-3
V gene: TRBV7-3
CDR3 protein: ASSPRETSADTQY

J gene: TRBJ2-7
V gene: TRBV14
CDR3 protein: ASSQVVEGGEQY

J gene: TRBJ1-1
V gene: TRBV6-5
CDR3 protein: ASSGQGGNTEAF

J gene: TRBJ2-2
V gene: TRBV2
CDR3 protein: ASSEFGRDTGELF

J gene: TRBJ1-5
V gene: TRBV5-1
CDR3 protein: ASSLGGLTVNQPQH

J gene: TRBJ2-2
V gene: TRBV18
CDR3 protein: ASFEEMNTGELF

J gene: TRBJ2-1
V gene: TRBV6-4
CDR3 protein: ASSDSPGQGFNEQF

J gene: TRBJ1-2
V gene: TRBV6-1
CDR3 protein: ASSEMWGTNYGYT

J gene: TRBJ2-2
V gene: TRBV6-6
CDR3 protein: ASSSRVAGTGELF

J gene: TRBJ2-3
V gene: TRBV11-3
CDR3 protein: ASSLGPGRASTDTQY

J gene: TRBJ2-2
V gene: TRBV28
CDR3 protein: ASSLLRTGQENTGELF

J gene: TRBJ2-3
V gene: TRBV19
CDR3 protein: ASLKQNTDTQY

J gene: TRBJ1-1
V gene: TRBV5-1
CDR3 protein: ASSTREGATEAF